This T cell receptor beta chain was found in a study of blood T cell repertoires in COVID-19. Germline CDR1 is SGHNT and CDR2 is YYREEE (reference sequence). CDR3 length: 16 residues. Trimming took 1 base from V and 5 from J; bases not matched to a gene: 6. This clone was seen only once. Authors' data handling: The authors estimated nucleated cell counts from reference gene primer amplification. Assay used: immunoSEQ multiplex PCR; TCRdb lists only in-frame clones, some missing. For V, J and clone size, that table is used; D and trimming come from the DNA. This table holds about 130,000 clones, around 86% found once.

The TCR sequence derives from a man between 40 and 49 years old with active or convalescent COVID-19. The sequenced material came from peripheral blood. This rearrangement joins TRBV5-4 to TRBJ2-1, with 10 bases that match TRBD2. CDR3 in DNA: TGTGCCAGCAGCTTGATGGCTAGCGGGGGCCACAATGAGCAGTTCTTC. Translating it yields CASSLMASGGHNEQFF. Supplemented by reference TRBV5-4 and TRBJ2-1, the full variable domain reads ETGVTQSPTHLIKTRGQQVTLRCSSQSGHNTVSWYQQALGQGPQFIFQYYREEENGRGNFPPRFSGLQFPNYSSELNVNALELDDSALYLCASSLMASGGHNEQFFGPGTRLTVL.